This T cell receptor (beta chain) was profiled in a study of shared clonotypes between healthy human individuals. Between the trimmed V and J ends, which lost 2 bases and 5 bases, there was a span of 14 bases. The CDR3 has 14 residues. Germline loops: CDR1 SGHRS, CDR2 YFSETQ. Assay used: immunoSEQ multiplex PCR; TCRdb lists only in-frame clones, some missing. In the table there are roughly 660,000 clones, about 90% of which are singletons. Sample: memory CD8+ T cells from PBMCs. Subset reported: CD45RO+ cells pooled with CCR7-negative TemRA cells. This receptor was taken from a man aged 18 to 30 in good health. Some clones in this sample may be carry-over from other donors' samples. This chain connects TRBV5-1 to TRBJ2-7; D is perhaps TRBD1 (6 bases). The CDR3: CASSFRGLKDEQYF. For the CDR3, the DNA is TGCGCCAGCAGCTTTAGGGGGTTAAAGGACGAGCAGTACTTC.